This T cell receptor (beta chain) was identified during a study of monozygotic twins with inflammatory bowel disease. The CDR3 sequence is 16 residues long. Looked up from germline, CDR1 is ENHRY and CDR2 is SYGVKD. Using the 5' RACE reads, TCRdb records one entry per CDR3 protein without DNA. Here the sample table reports more than 350,000 distinct CDR3 sequences. Sequenced input: blood. The chain couples TRBV10-3 to TRBJ2-3. The sequence derives from a human donor with ulcerative colitis or Crohn's disease, or a healthy co-twin of an affected twin (not recorded which). CDR3 loop: CAISDHGSRVTDTQYF.